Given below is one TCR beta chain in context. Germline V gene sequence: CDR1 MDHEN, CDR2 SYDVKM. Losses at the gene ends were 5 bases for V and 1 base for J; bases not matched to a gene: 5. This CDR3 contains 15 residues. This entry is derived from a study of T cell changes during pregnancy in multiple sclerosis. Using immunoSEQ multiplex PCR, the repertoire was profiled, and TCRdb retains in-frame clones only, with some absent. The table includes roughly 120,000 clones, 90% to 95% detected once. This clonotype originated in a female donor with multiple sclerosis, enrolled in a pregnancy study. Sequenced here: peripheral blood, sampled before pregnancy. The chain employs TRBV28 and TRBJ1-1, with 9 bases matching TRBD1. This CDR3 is CASSSWDRENTEAFF. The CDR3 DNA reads TGTGCCAGCAGTAGCTGGGACAGGGAGAACACTGAAGCTTTCTTT. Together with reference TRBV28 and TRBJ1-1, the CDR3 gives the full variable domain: DVKVTQSSRYLVKRTGEKVFLECVQDMDHENMFWYRQDPGLGLRLIYFSYDVKMKEKGDIPEGYSVSREKKERFSLILESASTNQTSMYLCASSSWDRENTEAFFGQGTRLTVV.